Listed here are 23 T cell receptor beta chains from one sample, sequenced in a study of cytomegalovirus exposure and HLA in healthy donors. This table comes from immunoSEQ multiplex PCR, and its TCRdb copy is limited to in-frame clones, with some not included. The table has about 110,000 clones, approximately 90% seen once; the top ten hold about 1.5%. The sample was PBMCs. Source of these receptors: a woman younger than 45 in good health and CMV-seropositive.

The CDR3 spells CASSLRTNTDTQYF. CDR3 DNA sequence: TGTGCCAGCAGCCTCCGGACTAACACAGATACGCAGTATTTT. The chain combines TRBV7-2 with TRBJ2-3; TRBD2 is a possible D gene (6 bases). The CDR3 is 14 residues long. Trimming took off 5 bases at V and 2 bases at J, with 11 bases between the two ends. Germline lookup yields CDR1 SGHTA and CDR2 FQGNSA.

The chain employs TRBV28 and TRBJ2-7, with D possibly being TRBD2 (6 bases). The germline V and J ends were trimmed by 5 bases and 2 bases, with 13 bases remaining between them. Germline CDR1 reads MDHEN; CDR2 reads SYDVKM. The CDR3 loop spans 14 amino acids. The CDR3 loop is CASSREWGAYEQYF. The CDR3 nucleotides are TGTGCCAGCAGTCGCGAGTGGGGGGCCTACGAGCAGTACTTC.

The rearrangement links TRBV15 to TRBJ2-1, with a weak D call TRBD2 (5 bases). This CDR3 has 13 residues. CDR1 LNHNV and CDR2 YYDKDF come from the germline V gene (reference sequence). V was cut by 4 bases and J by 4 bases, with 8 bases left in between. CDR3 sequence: CATSKRGYNEQFF. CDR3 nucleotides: TGTGCCACCAGCAAGAGAGGGTACAATGAGCAGTTCTTC.

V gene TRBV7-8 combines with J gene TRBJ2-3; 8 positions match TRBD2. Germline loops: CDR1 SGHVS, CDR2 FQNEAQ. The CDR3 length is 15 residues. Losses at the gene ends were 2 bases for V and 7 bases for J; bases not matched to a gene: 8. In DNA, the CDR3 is TGTGCCAGCAGCTTAACGGGGGGGATTGTCTATACGCAGTATTTT. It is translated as CASSLTGGIVYTQYF.

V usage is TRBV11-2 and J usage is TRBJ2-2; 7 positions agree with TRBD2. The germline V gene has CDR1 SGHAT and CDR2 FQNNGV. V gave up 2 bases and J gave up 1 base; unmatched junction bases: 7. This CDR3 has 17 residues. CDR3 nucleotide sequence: TGTGCCAGCAGCTTACAGCCAGCGGGGTTGAACACCGGGGAGCTGTTTTTT. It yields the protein CASSLQPAGLNTGELFF.

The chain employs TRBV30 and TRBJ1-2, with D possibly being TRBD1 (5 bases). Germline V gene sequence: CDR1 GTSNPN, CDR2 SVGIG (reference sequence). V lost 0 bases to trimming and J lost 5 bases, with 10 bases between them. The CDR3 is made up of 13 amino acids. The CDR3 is CAWSVLRGYGYTF. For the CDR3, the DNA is TGTGCCTGGAGTGTACTTAGGGGATATGGCTACACCTTC.

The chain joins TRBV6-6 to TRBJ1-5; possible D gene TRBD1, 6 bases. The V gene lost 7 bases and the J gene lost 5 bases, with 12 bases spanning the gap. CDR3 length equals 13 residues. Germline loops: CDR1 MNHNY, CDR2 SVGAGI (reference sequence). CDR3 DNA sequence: TGTGCCAGCACCAGGGCAGGGGATCAGCCCCAGCATTTT. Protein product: CASTRAGDQPQHF.

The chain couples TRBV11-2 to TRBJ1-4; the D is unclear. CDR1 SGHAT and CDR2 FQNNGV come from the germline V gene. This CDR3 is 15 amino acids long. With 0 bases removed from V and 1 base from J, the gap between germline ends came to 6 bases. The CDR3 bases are TGTGCCAGCAGCTTAGAGGGAGGAACTAATGAAAAACTGTTTTTT. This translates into CASSLEGGTNEKLFF. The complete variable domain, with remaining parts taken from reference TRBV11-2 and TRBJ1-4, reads EAGVAQSPRYKIIEKRQSVAFWCNPISGHATLYWYQQILGQGPKLLIQFQNNGVVDDSQLPKDRFSAERLKGVDSTLKIQPAKLEDSAVYLCASSLEGGTNEKLFFGSGTQLSVL.

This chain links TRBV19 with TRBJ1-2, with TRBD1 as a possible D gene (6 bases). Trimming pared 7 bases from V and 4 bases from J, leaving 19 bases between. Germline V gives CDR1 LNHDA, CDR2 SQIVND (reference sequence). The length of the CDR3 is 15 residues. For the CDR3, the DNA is TGTGCCAGTAATGGGCAGGGGCCCAACTTCTATGGCTACACCTTC. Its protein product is CASNGQGPNFYGYTF. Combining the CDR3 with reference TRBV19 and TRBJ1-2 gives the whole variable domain DGGITQSPKYLFRKEGQNVTLSCEQNLNHDAMYWYRQDPGQGLRLIYYSQIVNDFQKGDIAEGYSVSREKKESFPLTVTSAQKNPTAFYLCASNGQGPNFYGYTFGSGTRLTVV.

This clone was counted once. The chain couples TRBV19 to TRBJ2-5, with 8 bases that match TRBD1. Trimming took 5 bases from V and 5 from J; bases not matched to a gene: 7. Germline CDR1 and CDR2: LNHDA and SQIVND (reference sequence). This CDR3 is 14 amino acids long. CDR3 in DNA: TGTGCCAGTAGTCCAACAGGGGGAATTGAGACCCAGTACTTC. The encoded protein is CASSPTGGIETQYF.

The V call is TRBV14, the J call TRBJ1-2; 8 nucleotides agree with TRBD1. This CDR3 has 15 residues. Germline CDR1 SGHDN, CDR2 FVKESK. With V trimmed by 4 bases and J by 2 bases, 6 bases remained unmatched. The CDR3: CASSPRGQGNYGYTF. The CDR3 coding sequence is TGTGCCAGCAGCCCGAGAGGACAGGGAAACTATGGCTACACCTTC.

The CDR3 sequence is CASSGTGTEKLFF. The CDR3 DNA sequence: TGTGCCAGCAGCGGGACAGGTACCGAAAAACTGTTTTTT. The chain links TRBV5-4 to TRBJ1-4, with 8 bases lining up with TRBD1. With V trimmed by 4 bases and J by 8 bases, 4 bases remained unmatched. CDR1 is SGHNT and CDR2 is YYREEE in the germline V gene (reference sequence). This CDR3 comprises 13 residues. Using reference TRBV5-4 and TRBJ1-4 for the parts outside the CDR3, the full variable domain is ETGVTQSPTHLIKTRGQQVTLRCSSQSGHNTVSWYQQALGQGPQFIFQYYREEENGRGNFPPRFSGLQFPNYSSELNVNALELDDSALYLCASSGTGTEKLFFGSGTQLSVL.

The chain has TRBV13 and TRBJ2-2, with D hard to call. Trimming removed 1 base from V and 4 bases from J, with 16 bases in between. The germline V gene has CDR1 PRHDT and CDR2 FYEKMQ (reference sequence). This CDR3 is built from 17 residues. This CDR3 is CASSLEAGKSGTGELFF. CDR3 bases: TGTGCCAGCAGCTTAGAAGCCGGAAAGTCGGGCACCGGGGAGCTGTTTTTT.

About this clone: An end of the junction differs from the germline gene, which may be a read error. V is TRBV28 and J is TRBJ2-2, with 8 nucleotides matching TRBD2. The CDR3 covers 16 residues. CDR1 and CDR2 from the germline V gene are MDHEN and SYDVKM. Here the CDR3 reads CAGSHPRGGGTGELFF. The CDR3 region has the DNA TGTGCCGGCAGTCACCCCCGGGGGGGAGGCACCGGGGAGCTGTTTTTT. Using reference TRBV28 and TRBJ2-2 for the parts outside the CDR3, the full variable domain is DVKVTQSSRYLVKRTGEKVFLECVQDMDHENMFWYRQDPGLGLRLIYFSYDVKMKEKGDIPEGYSVSREKKERFSLILESASTNQTSMYLCAGSHPRGGGTGELFFGEGSRLTVL.

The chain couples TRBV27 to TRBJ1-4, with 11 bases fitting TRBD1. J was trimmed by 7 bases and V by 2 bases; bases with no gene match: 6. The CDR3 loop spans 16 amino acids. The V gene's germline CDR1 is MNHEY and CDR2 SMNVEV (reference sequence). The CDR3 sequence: CASSLRSGTGGEKLFF. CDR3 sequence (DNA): TGTGCCAGCAGTTTACGATCCGGGACAGGGGGTGAAAAACTGTTTTTT.

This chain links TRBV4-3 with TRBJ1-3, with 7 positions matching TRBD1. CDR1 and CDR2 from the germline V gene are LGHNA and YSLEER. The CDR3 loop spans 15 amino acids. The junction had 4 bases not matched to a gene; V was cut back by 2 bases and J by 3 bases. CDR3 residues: CASSQQGGIGNTIYF. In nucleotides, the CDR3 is TGCGCCAGCAGCCAACAGGGGGGTATTGGAAACACCATATATTTT.

The CDR3: CASSPNRGRSYEQYF. CDR3 bases: TGTGCCAGCTCACCTAACAGGGGGCGCAGCTACGAGCAGTACTTC. The V gene is TRBV18, the J gene TRBJ2-7, with 9 bases fitting TRBD1. This CDR3 spans 15 amino acids. Unmatched junction bases numbered 6, after V lost 3 bases and J lost 3 bases. Germline assignment: CDR1 KGHSH and CDR2 LQKENI.

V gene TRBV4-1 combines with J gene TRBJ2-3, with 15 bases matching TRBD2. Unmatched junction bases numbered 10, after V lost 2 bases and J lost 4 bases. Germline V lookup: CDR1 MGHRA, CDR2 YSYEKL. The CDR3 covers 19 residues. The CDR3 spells CASSQRGTSGGIGADTQYF. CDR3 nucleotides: TGCGCCAGCAGCCAACGAGGGACTAGCGGGGGGATTGGCGCAGATACGCAGTATTTT.

The CDR3 is CASSWRGRDTEAFF. In DNA form, the CDR3 reads TGCGCCAGCAGCTGGAGGGGACGGGACACTGAAGCTTTCTTT. This chain connects TRBV5-1 to TRBJ1-1; a weak D match, TRBD1 (5 bases). V gave up 3 bases and J gave up 3 bases, with 12 bases separating them. Per the germline V gene, CDR1 is SGHRS and CDR2 is YFSETQ. The CDR3 is 14 amino acids.

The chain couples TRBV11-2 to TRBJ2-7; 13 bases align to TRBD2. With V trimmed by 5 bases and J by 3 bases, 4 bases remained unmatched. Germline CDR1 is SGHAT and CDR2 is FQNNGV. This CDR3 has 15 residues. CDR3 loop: CASSPGLAGVYEQYF. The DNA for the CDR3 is TGTGCCAGCAGCCCTGGACTAGCGGGAGTCTACGAGCAGTACTTC.

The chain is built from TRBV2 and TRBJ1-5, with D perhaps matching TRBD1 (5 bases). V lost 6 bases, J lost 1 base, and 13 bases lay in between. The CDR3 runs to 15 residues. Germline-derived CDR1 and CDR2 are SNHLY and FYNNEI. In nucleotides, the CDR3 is TGTGCCAGCAGGGGGCAAGTATTAAGCAATCAGCCCCAGCATTTT. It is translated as CASRGQVLSNQPQHF.

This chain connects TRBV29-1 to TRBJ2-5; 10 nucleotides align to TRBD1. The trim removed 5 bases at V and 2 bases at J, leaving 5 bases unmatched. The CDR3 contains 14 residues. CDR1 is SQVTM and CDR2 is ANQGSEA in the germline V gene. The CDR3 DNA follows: TGCAGCGTTCCCCGGGACAGGGGTCAAGAGACCCAGTACTTC. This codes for CSVPRDRGQETQYF.

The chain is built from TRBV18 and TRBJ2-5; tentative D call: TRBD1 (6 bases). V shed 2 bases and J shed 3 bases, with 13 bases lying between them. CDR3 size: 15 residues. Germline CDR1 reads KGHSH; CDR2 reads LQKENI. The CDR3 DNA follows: TGTGCCAGCTCACCATCCGCTGCAGGGGAAGAGACCCAGTACTTC. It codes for CASSPSAAGEETQYF.